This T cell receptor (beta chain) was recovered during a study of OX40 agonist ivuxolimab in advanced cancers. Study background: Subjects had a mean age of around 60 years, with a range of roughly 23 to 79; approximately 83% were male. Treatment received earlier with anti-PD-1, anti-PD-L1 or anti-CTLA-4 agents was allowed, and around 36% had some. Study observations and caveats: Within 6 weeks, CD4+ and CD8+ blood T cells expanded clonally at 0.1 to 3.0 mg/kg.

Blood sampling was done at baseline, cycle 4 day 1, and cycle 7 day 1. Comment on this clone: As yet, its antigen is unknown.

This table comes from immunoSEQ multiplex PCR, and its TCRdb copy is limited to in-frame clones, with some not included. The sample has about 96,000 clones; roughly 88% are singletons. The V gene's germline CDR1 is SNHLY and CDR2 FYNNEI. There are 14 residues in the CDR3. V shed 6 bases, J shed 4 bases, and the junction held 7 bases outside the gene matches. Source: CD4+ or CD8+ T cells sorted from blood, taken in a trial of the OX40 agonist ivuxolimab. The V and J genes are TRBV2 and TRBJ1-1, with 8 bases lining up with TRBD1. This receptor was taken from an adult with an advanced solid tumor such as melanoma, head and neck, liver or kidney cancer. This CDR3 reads CASSVDRAATEAFF. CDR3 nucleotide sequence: TGTGCCAGCAGCGTGGACAGGGCCGCCACTGAAGCTTTCTTT.